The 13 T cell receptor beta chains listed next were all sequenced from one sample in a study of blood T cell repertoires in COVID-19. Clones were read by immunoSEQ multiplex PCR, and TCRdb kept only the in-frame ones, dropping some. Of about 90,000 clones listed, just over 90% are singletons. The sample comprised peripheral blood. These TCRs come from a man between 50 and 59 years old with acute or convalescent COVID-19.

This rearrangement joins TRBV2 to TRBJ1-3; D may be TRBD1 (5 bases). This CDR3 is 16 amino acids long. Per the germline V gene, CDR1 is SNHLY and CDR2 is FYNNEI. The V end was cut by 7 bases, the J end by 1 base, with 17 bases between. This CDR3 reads CASTPFEGTSGNTIYF. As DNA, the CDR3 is TGTGCCAGCACCCCTTTTGAGGGGACTTCTGGAAACACCATATATTTT. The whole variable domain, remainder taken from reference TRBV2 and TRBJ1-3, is EPEVTQTPSHQVTQMGQEVILRCVPISNHLYFYWYRQILGQKVEFLVSFYNNEISEKSEIFDDQFSVERPDGSNFTLKIRSTKLEDSAMYFCASTPFEGTSGNTIYFGEGSWLTVV.

CDR3 amino acids: CASSETGTGWGNTIYF. DNA for the CDR3: TGCGCCAGCAGCGAAACCGGGACAGGGTGGGGAAACACCATATATTTT. V is TRBV5-1 and J is TRBJ1-3, with 9 bases lining up with TRBD1. V shed 4 bases, J shed 4 bases, and the junction held 9 bases outside the gene matches. Germline CDR1 and CDR2: SGHRS and YFSETQ. The CDR3 loop spans 16 amino acids.

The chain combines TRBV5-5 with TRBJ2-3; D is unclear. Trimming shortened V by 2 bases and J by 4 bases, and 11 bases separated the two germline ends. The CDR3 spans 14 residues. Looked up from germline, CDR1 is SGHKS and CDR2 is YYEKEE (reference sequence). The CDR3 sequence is CASSFETRADTQYF. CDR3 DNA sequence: TGTGCCAGCAGCTTCGAGACCCGGGCAGATACGCAGTATTTT.

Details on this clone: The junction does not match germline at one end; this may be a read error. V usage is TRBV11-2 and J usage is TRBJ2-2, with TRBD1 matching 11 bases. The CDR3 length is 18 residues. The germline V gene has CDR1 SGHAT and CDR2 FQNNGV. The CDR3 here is CANSLRPGTGGGTGELFF. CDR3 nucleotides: TGTGCCAACAGCTTACGTCCCGGGACAGGGGGAGGGACCGGGGAGCTGTTTTTT.

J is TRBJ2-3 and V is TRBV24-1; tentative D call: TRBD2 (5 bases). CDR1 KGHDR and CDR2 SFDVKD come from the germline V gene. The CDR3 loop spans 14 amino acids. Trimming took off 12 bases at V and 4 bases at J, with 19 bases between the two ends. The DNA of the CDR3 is TGTGCCTCCAATAGCGCATCTGGGGCAGATACGCAGTATTTT. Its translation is CASNSASGADTQYF.

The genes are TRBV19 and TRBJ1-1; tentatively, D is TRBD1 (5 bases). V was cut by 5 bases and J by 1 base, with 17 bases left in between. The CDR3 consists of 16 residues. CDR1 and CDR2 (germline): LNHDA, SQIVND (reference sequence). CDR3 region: CASSGLRVQANTEAFF. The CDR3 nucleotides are TGTGCCAGTAGTGGGTTACGTGTACAGGCGAACACTGAAGCTTTCTTT.

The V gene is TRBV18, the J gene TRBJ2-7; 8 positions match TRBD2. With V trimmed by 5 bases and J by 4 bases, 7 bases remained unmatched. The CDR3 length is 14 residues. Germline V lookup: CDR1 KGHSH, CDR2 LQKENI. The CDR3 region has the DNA TGTGCCAGCTCAAAGGCGGGACTAGTTTACGAGCAGTACTTC. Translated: CASSKAGLVYEQYF.

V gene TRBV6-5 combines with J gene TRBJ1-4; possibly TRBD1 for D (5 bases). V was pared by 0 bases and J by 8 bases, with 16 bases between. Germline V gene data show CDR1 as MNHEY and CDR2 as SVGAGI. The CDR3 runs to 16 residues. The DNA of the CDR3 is TGTGCCAGCAGTTACTCGATGTCTCAGGGCGGCGAAAAACTGTTTTTT. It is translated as CASSYSMSQGGEKLFF.

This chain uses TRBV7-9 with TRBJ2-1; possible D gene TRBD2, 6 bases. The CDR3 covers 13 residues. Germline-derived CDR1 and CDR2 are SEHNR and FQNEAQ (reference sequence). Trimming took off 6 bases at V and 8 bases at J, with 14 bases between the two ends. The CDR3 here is CASSRLASYEQFF. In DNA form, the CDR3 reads TGTGCCAGCAGTAGGCTAGCGTCCTATGAGCAGTTCTTC.

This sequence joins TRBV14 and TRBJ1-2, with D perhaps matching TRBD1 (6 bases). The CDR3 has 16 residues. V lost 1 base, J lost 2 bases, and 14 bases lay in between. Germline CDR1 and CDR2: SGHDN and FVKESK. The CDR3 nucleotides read TGTGCCAGCAGCCAAGGAACAGGGTTGGGCAACTATGGCTACACCTTC. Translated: CASSQGTGLGNYGYTF.

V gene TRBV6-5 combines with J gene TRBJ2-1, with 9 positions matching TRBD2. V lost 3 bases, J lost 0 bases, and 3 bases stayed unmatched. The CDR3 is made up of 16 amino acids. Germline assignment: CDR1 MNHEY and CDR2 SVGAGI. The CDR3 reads CASSYSLAGSYNEQFF. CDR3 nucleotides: TGTGCCAGCAGTTATTCACTAGCGGGCTCCTACAATGAGCAGTTCTTC.

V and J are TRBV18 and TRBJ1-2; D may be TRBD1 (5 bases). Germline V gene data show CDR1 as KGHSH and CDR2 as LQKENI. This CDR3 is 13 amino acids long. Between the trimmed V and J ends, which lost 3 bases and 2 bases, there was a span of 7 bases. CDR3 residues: CASSPAGNYGYTF. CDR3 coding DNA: TGTGCCAGCTCACCCGCAGGGAACTATGGCTACACCTTC.

CDR3 amino acids: CASSVADTQYF. DNA for the CDR3: TGTGCCAGCAGCGTAGCTGATACGCAGTATTTT. The rearrangement links TRBV9 to TRBJ2-3; D is unresolved. Trimming stripped 0 bases from V and 6 bases from J, with 2 bases between. Germline V gene lookup returns CDR1 SGDLS and CDR2 YYNGEE. The CDR3 length is 11 residues.